This record concerns one T cell receptor beta chain sequence. This clone was counted a single time. Its antigen specificity is not known. No much larger clone exists at a distance of one base, and base qualities are not known. This specimen comes from a study of radiation and T cells in renal cell carcinoma (dated by TCRdb to 2020 to 2022). Regarding the complete study: In total, 53 samples underwent TCR beta sequencing: 25 or so tumors plus 27 peripheral blood samples. Across all 50 or so samples, under 5 million unique CDR3 nucleotide sequences, encoding 2,658,974 unique CDR3 amino acid sequences, were identified. The final blood draw took place at 4 weeks after radiation, the same time as nephrectomy. General findings and caveats noted by the study authors: Because no pretreatment tumor biopsies were available, whether clonotypes were present in the tumor at baseline could not be determined. Top tumor clonotypes rose in blood from baseline to 2 weeks post-radiation, then contracted by 4 weeks, suggesting transient expansion of tumor-resident clones. Changes in the blood repertoire were not tracked past 4 weeks after treatment. Effects of radiation dose or scheduling on the TCR repertoire could not be addressed with the single-armed trial design.

TCR beta libraries were generated from genomic DNA with the immunoSEQ kit, following the manufacturer's recommendations. For library preparation, a first multiplex PCR was performed with proprietary primers, followed by a second PCR in which unique barcodes were added, and bead cleanups were performed after each round. Each sample batch included a kit-provided positive control reaction and a negative control reaction. The final libraries underwent checking on an Agilent 4200 TapeStation D1000 ScreenTape, volumetric pooling, and quantification by qPCR. Sequencing ran on an Illumina NextSeq500 with a MidOutput 150-cycle cartridge, using 156 Read1 and 15 Index1 cycles with kit custom primers. The pooled library was loaded at around 1 pM, and 20% PhiX control was spiked in. For the original study's pipeline: Vendor-processed data were analyzed in R, and a clonotype was defined as all T cells sharing the same CDR3 nucleotide sequence. For clone abundance analyses, frequencies were normalized to the 10,000 most abundant clones in each sample. Public T cell clones, which averaged fewer than five per sample, were excluded before analysis. Tumor-enriched and baseline blood-enriched clonotypes were defined by at least a 32-fold difference in abundance between compartments. A beta-binomial differential abundance model was applied to find clonotypes that expanded or contracted between blood time points. Similarity between tumor and blood repertoires was quantified using the Baroni-Urbani and Buser coefficient, and groups were compared with two-tailed Wilcoxon tests in R. TCRdb's version of the immuneACCESS table is confined to in-frame rearrangements and falls short of the full clone set. An unresolved V gene accounts for under half of the shortfall where checked; the remainder is of unknown origin. V, J and clone size are those of that table, while D and trimming were read from the DNA. Recorded for this sample are tens of thousands of clones; over 60% of them occurred a single time. Approximately 7% of the sample comes from the top ten.

The CDR3 covers 13 residues, taking in both the cysteine and the phenylalanine. The only DNA kept is the CDR3, 39 bases in frame from the first base. As encoded in the germline V gene, CDR1 is ENHRY while CDR2 is SYGVKD. The meaning of the sample's time point label: blood 4 weeks post-SBRT, at nephrectomy. The treatment or condition label of this sample denotes: 15 Gy SBRT to primary tumor, nephrectomy 4 weeks later. The samples were obtained from a clinical trial, where primary renal cell carcinomas were treated with 15 Gy stereotactic body radiation therapy and then removed by nephrectomy 4 weeks afterward. To track tumor-enriched clonotypes, serial peripheral blood was sampled from radiation-treated patients at baseline and at 2 weeks and 4 weeks after SBRT. Every patient's renal cell carcinoma showed clear cell pathology. The QIAamp DNA Blood Mini Kit (Qiagen) was used to prepare genomic DNA for TCR sequencing. Samples were included in the analyses only if all quality control checks were passed.

The clonotype was recovered from a man between 60 and 75 years old with renal cell carcinoma. The material was blood, obtained from a patient whose treatment included radiotherapy and nephrectomy. The rearranged segments are TRBV10-3 and TRBJ2-5, and perhaps TRBD1 as D gene, on 6 matching bases. The end of the DNA aligns better with TRBJ2-7, so the J call may be wrong. The bases read TGTGCCATCAGCACTTCAGGGGCCTACGAGCAGTACTTC. Translated, it gives CAISTSGAYEQYF.